Listed here are 22 T cell receptor beta chains from one sample, sequenced in a study of beta chain features in type 1 diabetes. Of the isolated RNA, all was reverse transcribed, and so the sequenced material was expressed TCRB transcripts. Clones were read by immunoSEQ multiplex PCR, and TCRdb kept only the in-frame ones, dropping some. The table lists about 230,000 clones, 9.6% of them singletons. The specimen sequenced was naive CD4+ T cells from blood. These receptor sequences come from a young woman in good health.

The chain joins TRBV18 to TRBJ1-1; unclear D gene. CDR1 is KGHSH and CDR2 is LQKENI in the germline V gene. CDR3 length: 13 amino acids. V was pared by 3 bases and J by 7 bases, with 12 bases between. CDR3 residues: CASSPRVAGEAFF. The CDR3 nucleotides read TGTGCCAGCTCACCTCGGGTAGCGGGTGAAGCTTTCTTT.

This chain joins TRBV19 and TRBJ1-2; D may be TRBD1 (5 bases). Germline loops: CDR1 LNHDA, CDR2 SQIVND (reference sequence). Trimming pared 0 bases from V and 4 bases from J, leaving 12 bases between. This CDR3 comprises 15 residues. Here the CDR3 reads CASSIDGRASYGYTF. Here the CDR3 DNA reads TGTGCCAGTAGTATAGATGGCAGGGCGAGCTATGGCTACACCTTC.

This chain joins TRBV5-1 and TRBJ2-7; D may be TRBD2 (7 bases). V was pared by 4 bases and J by 0 bases, with 17 bases between. CDR1 is SGHRS, CDR2 YFSETQ, per germline. This CDR3 has 16 amino acids. CDR3 region: CASSARGRGSSYEQYF. The CDR3 DNA reads TGCGCCAGCAGCGCCCGGGGGAGGGGGAGCTCCTACGAGCAGTACTTC. The full variable domain, its missing parts supplied by reference TRBV5-1 and TRBJ2-7, is KAGVTQTPRYLIKTRGQQVTLSCSPISGHRSVSWYQQTPGQGLQFLFEYFSETQRNKGNFPGRFSGRQFSNSRSEMNVSTLELGDSALYLCASSARGRGSSYEQYFGPGTRLTVT.

This sequence joins TRBV18 and TRBJ1-3, with TRBD1 matching 11 bases. Germline V gene lookup returns CDR1 KGHSH and CDR2 LQKENI. The length of the CDR3 is 17 residues. V lost 4 bases and J lost 0; bases outside the gene matches: 5. CDR3 DNA: TGTGCCAGCTCACGTCGGGACAGGGGGTACTCTGGAAACACCATATATTTT. Encoded protein: CASSRRDRGYSGNTIYF. The full variable domain, completed using reference TRBV18 and TRBJ1-3, is NAGVMQNPRHLVRRRGQEARLRCSPMKGHSHVYWYRQLPEEGLKFMVYLQKENIIDESGMPKERFSAEFPKEGPSILRIQQVVRGDSAAYFCASSRRDRGYSGNTIYFGEGSWLTVV.

This clone was seen a few times. This sequence joins TRBV7-9 and TRBJ2-3, with D possibly TRBD1 on 5 matching bases. The germline V gene has CDR1 SEHNR and CDR2 FQNEAQ (reference sequence). V shed 3 bases and J shed 3 bases, with 10 bases lying between them. This CDR3 spans 14 amino acids. The CDR3 DNA reads as TGTGCCAGCAGCTTCTCAAGGGGTACAGATACGCAGTATTTT. This gives the protein CASSFSRGTDTQYF.

This clone came up a few times. The chain recombines TRBV6-5 with TRBJ1-2; D perhaps matches TRBD1 (6 bases). V lost 6 bases and J 4 bases, leaving 18 bases between the germline ends. Germline V lookup: CDR1 MNHEY, CDR2 SVGAGI. This CDR3 is built from 15 residues. As DNA, the CDR3 is TGTGCCAGCAGACCTTTCCCAGGGGTCGGCTATGGCTACACCTTC. Residues: CASRPFPGVGYGYTF.

The sample holds a few counts of this clone. CDR3 DNA sequence: TGTGCCAGCAGCTCCCAGACATCCTCCTACGAGCAGTACTTC. This codes for CASSSQTSSYEQYF. The rearrangement joins TRBV11-1 to TRBJ2-7, with D hard to call. Trimming took off 4 bases at V and 0 bases at J, with 10 bases between the two ends. Germline V lookup: CDR1 SGHAT, CDR2 FQDESV (reference sequence). CDR3 length: 14 amino acids.

The rearrangement uses TRBV4-1 and TRBJ2-7; D call uncertain. Germline CDR1 and CDR2: MGHRA and YSYEKL. V shed 4 bases and J shed 2 bases, with 15 bases lying between them. This CDR3 contains 15 residues. The CDR3 spells CASSLSNSRAYEQYF. DNA for the CDR3: TGCGCCAGCAGCCTTAGCAACTCCAGAGCCTACGAGCAGTACTTC.

The V gene is TRBV19, the J gene TRBJ2-1, with 7 bases fitting TRBD1. The germline V gene has CDR1 LNHDA and CDR2 SQIVND (reference sequence). This CDR3 spans 15 amino acids. Germline trimming cut 4 bases from V and 3 bases from J; bases unmatched to any gene: 6. The CDR3 sequence is CASSTGQVNYNEQFF. CDR3 DNA: TGTGCCAGTAGTACCGGACAGGTAAACTACAATGAGCAGTTCTTC.

The chain links TRBV2 to TRBJ2-7; 7 bases are shared with TRBD1. CDR3 length: 14 amino acids. Germline V CDR1 and CDR2: SNHLY, FYNNEI. V shed 6 bases, J shed 6 bases, and the junction held 11 bases outside the gene matches. The CDR3 coding sequence is TGTGCCAGCAGACTTAACTCGTACAGGGGCGAGCAGTACTTC. Its protein is CASRLNSYRGEQYF.

This clone was found a few times. The chain carries TRBV5-4 and TRBJ1-1, with D possibly being TRBD1 (5 bases). Trimming shortened V by 3 bases and J by 4 bases, and 10 bases separated the two germline ends. The CDR3 length is 13 residues. Looked up from germline, CDR1 is SGHNT and CDR2 is YYREEE (reference sequence). CDR3 region: CASSSPDSTEAFF. For the CDR3, the DNA is TGTGCCAGCAGCTCTCCCGACAGCACTGAAGCTTTCTTT.

This clone was seen a handful of times. The chain couples TRBV5-4 to TRBJ2-7; 11 bases align to TRBD2. J lost 0 bases, V lost 3 bases, and 8 bases had no gene match. The CDR3 totals 17 residues. The germline CDR1 and CDR2 sequences are SGHNT and YYREEE (reference sequence). The CDR3 nucleotides read TGTGCCAGCAGCTCCGAATTGGGGACTAGCGGCTCCTACGAGCAGTACTTC. This encodes CASSSELGTSGSYEQYF.

This clone was found many times. V is TRBV5-6 and J is TRBJ2-3; D uncertain. There are 15 residues in the CDR3. V shed 3 bases and J shed 0 bases, with 11 bases lying between them. Germline V gives CDR1 SGHDT, CDR2 YYEEEE. The CDR3 DNA reads TGTGCCAGCAGCTCGGTCACGCCTAGCACAGATACGCAGTATTTT. It translates to CASSSVTPSTDTQYF.

This clone has only a few counts. J is TRBJ2-1 and V is TRBV19, with TRBD2 identical over 8 bases. CDR1 and CDR2 (germline): LNHDA, SQIVND (reference sequence). The CDR3 loop spans 15 amino acids. J lost 7 bases, V lost 6 bases, and 11 bases had no gene match. CDR3 sequence reads: CASSPVSGRRNEQFF. DNA of the CDR3: TGTGCCAGTAGCCCCGTCAGCGGGAGAAGGAATGAGCAGTTCTTC.

This clone was found a few times. The chain employs TRBV7-8 and TRBJ2-4; tentative D call: TRBD2 (5 bases). V lost 1 base, J lost 1 base, and 8 bases lay in between. The CDR3 extends over 15 amino acids. The V gene's germline CDR1 is SGHVS and CDR2 FQNEAQ. Written as DNA, the CDR3 is TGTGCCAGCAGCTTAGGTTGGGAGGCCAAAAACATTCAGTACTTC. Translated, it gives CASSLGWEAKNIQYF.

This clone has ten or more counts. The J gene is TRBJ2-3, the V gene TRBV15, with a possible D match to TRBD1 (6 bases). The CDR3 has 15 amino acids. V was cut by 0 bases and J by 0 bases, with 7 bases left in between. Germline loops: CDR1 LNHNV, CDR2 YYDKDF (reference sequence). The DNA of the CDR3 is TGTGCCACCAGCAGAGACGGACAGAGCACAGATACGCAGTATTTT. Translating it yields CATSRDGQSTDTQYF. Drawing the rest from reference TRBV15 and TRBJ2-3, the complete variable domain is DAMVIQNPRYQVTQFGKPVTLSCSQTLNHNVMYWYQQKSSQAPKLLFHYYDKDFNNEADTPDNFQSRRPNTSFCFLDIRSPGLGDTAMYLCATSRDGQSTDTQYFGPGTRLTVL.

This clone was seen a handful of times. The rearrangement links TRBV6-5 to TRBJ1-4; possible D gene TRBD1, 5 bases. The V end lost 5 bases, the J end lost 7 bases, and 14 bases lay between the germline ends. Looked up from germline, CDR1 is MNHEY and CDR2 is SVGAGI. This CDR3 comprises 14 residues. CDR3 loop: CASSPGGVGEKLFF. In DNA form, the CDR3 reads TGTGCCAGCAGTCCTGGGGGGGTCGGTGAAAAACTGTTTTTT.

This clone appeared many times. The V call is TRBV5-4, the J call TRBJ2-4; D not certain. V was cut by 4 bases and J by 5 bases, with 10 bases left in between. This CDR3 has 13 amino acids. From germline, CDR1 is SGHNT and CDR2 YYREEE (reference sequence). Written as DNA, the CDR3 is TGTGCCAGCAGCCAGAAACAAGAAAACATTCAGTACTTC. It is translated as CASSQKQENIQYF.

This clone was observed a handful of times. The V gene is TRBV5-1, the J gene TRBJ2-7; 7 nucleotides agree with TRBD1. Germline V gives CDR1 SGHRS, CDR2 YFSETQ. This CDR3 is 15 amino acids long. The V gene end was trimmed by 4 bases and the J gene end by 3 bases; junction bases not matched to a gene: 10. DNA for the CDR3: TGCGCCAGCAGCCAGAAGACAGGGTCAGACTACGAGCAGTACTTC. Translated: CASSQKTGSDYEQYF. The variable domain in full, completed from reference TRBV5-1 and TRBJ2-7, reads KAGVTQTPRYLIKTRGQQVTLSCSPISGHRSVSWYQQTPGQGLQFLFEYFSETQRNKGNFPGRFSGRQFSNSRSEMNVSTLELGDSALYLCASSQKTGSDYEQYFGPGTRLTVT.

This chain links TRBV11-2 with TRBJ2-2; 8 bases map to TRBD2. V lost 2 bases and J lost 4; bases outside the gene matches: 12. This CDR3 has 18 amino acids. The germline gives CDR1 SGHAT, CDR2 FQNNGV. This CDR3 reads CASSLLPGGAIGTGELFF. Written as DNA, the CDR3 is TGTGCCAGCAGCTTATTGCCCGGGGGGGCAATCGGCACCGGGGAGCTGTTTTTT.

This clone was observed a handful of times. The chain is built from TRBV19 and TRBJ1-2, with 7 bases fitting TRBD1. V lost 4 bases, J lost 7 bases, and 12 bases stayed unmatched. CDR3 length: 15 residues. The V gene's germline CDR1 is LNHDA and CDR2 SQIVND (reference sequence). This CDR3 reads CASSSAAGTVFGYTF. The CDR3 DNA is TGTGCCAGTAGTAGCGCTGCGGGGACAGTTTTTGGCTACACCTTC. Based on the CDR3 plus reference TRBV19 and TRBJ1-2, the full variable domain is DGGITQSPKYLFRKEGQNVTLSCEQNLNHDAMYWYRQDPGQGLRLIYYSQIVNDFQKGDIAEGYSVSREKKESFPLTVTSAQKNPTAFYLCASSSAAGTVFGYTFGSGTRLTVV.

This clone has more than one count but fewer than ten. The V and J genes are TRBV5-1 and TRBJ2-5; 7 bases align to TRBD2. V was pared by 4 bases and J by 4 bases, with 10 bases of the junction left unmatched. The germline CDR1 and CDR2 sequences are SGHRS and YFSETQ. CDR3 size: 15 residues. CDR3 sequence (DNA): TGCGCCAGCAGCAGCGGGGAATTCGGCGCAGAGACCCAGTACTTC. Its translation is CASSSGEFGAETQYF.